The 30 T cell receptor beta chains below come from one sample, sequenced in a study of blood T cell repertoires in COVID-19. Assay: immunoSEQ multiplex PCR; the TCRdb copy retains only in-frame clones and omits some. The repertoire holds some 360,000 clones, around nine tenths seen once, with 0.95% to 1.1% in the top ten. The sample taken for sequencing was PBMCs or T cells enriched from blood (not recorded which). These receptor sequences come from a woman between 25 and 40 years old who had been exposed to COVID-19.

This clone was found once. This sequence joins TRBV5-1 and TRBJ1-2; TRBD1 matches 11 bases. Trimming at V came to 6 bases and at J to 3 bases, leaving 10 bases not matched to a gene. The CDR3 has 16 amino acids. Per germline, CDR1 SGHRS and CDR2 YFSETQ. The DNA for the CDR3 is TGCGCCAGCATTGGGACAGGGGGAATGATCCACTATGGCTACACCTTC. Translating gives CASIGTGGMIHYGYTF. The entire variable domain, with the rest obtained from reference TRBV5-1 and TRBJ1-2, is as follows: KAGVTQTPRYLIKTRGQQVTLSCSPISGHRSVSWYQQTPGQGLQFLFEYFSETQRNKGNFPGRFSGRQFSNSRSEMNVSTLELGDSALYLCASIGTGGMIHYGYTFGSGTRLTVV.

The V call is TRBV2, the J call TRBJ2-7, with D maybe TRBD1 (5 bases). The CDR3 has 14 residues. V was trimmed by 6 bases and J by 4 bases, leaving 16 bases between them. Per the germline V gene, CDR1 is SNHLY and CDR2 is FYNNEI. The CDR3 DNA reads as TGTGCCAGCAGATTCGATGGCAGGGTATACGAGCAGTACTTC. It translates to CASRFDGRVYEQYF.

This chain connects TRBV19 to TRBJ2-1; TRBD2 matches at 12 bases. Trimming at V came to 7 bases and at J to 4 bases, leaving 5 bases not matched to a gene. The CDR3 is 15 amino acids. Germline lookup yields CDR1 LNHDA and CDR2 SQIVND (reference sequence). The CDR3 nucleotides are TGTGCCAGTACCCCGGGGACTAGCGGGTACAATGAGCAGTTCTTC. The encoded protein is CASTPGTSGYNEQFF.

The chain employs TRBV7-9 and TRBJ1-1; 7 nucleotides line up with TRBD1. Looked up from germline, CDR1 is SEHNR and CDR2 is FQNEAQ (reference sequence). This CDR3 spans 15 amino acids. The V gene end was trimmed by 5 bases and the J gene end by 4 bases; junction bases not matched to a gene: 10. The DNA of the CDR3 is TGTGCCAGCAGCCCTAGGTTCCCAGGGGGCACTGAAGCTTTCTTT. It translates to CASSPRFPGGTEAFF. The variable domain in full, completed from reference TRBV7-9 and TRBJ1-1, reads DTGVSQNPRHKITKRGQNVTFRCDPISEHNRLYWYRQTLGQGPEFLTYFQNEAQLEKSRLLSDRFSAERPKGSFSTLEIQRTEQGDSAMYLCASSPRFPGGTEAFFGQGTRLTVV.

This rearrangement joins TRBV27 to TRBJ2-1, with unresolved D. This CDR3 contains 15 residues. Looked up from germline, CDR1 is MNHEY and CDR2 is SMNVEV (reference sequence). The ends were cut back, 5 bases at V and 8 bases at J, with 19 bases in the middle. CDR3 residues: CASSTTTARSDEQFF. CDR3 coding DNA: TGTGCCAGCAGTACCACTACCGCTCGAAGCGATGAGCAGTTCTTC.

CDR3 sequence: CASSASGVNYGYTF. The CDR3 nucleotides read TGTGCCAGCAGCGCATCAGGGGTCAACTATGGCTACACCTTC. The chain joins TRBV7-9 to TRBJ1-2; D is perhaps TRBD1 (6 bases). CDR1 is SEHNR and CDR2 is FQNEAQ in the germline V gene (reference sequence). The CDR3 contains 14 residues. V was clipped by 5 bases and J by 2 bases, with 12 bases between them.

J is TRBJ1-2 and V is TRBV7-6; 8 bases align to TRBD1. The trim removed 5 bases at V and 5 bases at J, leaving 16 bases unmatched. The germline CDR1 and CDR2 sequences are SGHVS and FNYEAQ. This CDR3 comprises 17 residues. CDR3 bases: TGTGCCAGCAGCCCATCGGCAGGGGGCGGCTCTGGATATGGCTACACCTTC. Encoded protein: CASSPSAGGGSGYGYTF.

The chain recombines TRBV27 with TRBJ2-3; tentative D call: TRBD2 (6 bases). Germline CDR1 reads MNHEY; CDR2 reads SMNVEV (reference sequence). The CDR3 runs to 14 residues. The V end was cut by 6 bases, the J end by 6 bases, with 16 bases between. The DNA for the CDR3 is TGTGCCAGCAGAGAAAGCGGGCTAAGCGATACGCAGTATTTT. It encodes CASRESGLSDTQYF.

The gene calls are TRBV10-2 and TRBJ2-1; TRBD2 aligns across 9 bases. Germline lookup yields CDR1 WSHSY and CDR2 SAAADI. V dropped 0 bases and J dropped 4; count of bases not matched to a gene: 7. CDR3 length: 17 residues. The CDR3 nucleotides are TGCGCCAGCAGTGAGTCGAGGGGCAGCGGGGGGTACAATGAGCAGTTCTTC. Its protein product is CASSESRGSGGYNEQFF.

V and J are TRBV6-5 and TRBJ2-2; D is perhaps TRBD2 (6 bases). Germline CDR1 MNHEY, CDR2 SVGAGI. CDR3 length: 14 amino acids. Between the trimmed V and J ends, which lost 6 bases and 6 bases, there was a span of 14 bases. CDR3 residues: CASSPLGGAGELFF. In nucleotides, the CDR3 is TGTGCCAGCAGCCCACTGGGCGGGGCCGGGGAGCTGTTTTTT.

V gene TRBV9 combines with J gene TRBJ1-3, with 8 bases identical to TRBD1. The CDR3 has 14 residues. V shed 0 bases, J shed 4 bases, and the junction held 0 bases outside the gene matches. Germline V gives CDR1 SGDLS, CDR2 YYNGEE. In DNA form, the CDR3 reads TGTGCCAGCAGCGTAGCAGGGGGCGGAAACACCATATATTTT. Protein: CASSVAGGGNTIYF. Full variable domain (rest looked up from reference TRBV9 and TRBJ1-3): DSGVTQTPKHLITATGQRVTLRCSPRSGDLSVYWYQQSLDQGLQFLIQYYNGEERAKGNILERFSAQQFPDLHSELNLSSLELGDSALYFCASSVAGGGNTIYFGEGSWLTVV.

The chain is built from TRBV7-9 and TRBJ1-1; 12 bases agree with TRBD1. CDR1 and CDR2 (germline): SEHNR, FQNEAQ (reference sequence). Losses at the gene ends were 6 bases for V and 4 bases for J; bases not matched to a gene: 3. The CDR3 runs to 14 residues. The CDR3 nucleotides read TGTGCCAGCAGACTGGGACAGGGGGCCACTGAAGCTTTCTTT. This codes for CASRLGQGATEAFF.

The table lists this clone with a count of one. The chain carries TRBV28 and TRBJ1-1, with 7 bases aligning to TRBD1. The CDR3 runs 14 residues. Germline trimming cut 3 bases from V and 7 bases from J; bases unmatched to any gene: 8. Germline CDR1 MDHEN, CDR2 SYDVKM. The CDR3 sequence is CASSFGQGVGEAFF. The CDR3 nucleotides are TGTGCCAGCAGTTTCGGTCAGGGGGTAGGTGAAGCTTTCTTT.

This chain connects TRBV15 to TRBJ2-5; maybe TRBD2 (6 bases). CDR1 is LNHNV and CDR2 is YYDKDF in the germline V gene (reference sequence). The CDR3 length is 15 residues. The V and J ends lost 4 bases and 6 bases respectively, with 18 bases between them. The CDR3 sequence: CATSTTGLSGKTQYF. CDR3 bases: TGTGCCACCAGCACAACGGGACTTAGCGGCAAGACCCAGTACTTC.

The CDR3 region is CASSPTLALRDEQFF. The CDR3 bases are TGTGCCAGCAGCCCAACACTAGCCCTTAGGGATGAGCAGTTCTTC. The gene calls are TRBV3-1 (or the pseudogene TRBV3-2) and TRBJ2-1; D perhaps matches TRBD2 (6 bases). V lost 4 bases and J 8 bases, leaving 18 bases between the germline ends. The CDR3 loop spans 15 amino acids. Per the germline V gene, CDR1 is LGHDT and CDR2 is YNNKEL (reference sequence).

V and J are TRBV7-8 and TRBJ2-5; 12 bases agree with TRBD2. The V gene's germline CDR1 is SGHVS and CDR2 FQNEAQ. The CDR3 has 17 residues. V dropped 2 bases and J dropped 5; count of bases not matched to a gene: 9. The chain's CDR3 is CASSLNPLAGGSETQYF. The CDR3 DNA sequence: TGTGCCAGCAGCTTAAATCCACTAGCGGGAGGTTCGGAGACCCAGTACTTC.

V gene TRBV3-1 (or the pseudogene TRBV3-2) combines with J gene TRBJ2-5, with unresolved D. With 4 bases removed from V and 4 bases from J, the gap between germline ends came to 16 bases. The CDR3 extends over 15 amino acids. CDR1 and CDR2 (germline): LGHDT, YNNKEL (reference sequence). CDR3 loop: CASSPIRLLVETQYF. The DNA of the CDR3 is TGTGCCAGCAGCCCCATCCGCCTACTTGTAGAGACCCAGTACTTC.

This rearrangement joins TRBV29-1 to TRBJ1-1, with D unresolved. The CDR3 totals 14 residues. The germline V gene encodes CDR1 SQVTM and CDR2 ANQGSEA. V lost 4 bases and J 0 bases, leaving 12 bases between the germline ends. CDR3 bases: TGCAGCGTTGGAGGGAATCTGGTGAACACTGAAGCTTTCTTT. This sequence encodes CSVGGNLVNTEAFF.

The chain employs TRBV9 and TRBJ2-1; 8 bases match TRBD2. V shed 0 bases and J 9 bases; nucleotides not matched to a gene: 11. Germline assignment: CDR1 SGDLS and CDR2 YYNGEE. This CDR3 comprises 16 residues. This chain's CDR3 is CASSVEGLGDFSEQFF. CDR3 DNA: TGTGCCAGCAGCGTAGAGGGACTAGGCGATTTCAGTGAGCAGTTCTTC.

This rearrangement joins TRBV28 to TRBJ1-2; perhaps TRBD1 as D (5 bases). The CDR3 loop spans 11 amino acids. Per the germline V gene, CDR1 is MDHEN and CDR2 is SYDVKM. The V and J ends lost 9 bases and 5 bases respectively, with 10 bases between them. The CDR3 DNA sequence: TGTGCCAGTGGGACTCGATATGGCTACACCTTC. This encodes CASGTRYGYTF.

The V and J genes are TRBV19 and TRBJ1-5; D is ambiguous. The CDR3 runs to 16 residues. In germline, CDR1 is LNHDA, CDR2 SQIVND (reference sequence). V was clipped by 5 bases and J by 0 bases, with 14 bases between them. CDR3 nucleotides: TGTGCCAGTAGTCGGCAGGAGGGTCTTAGCAATCAGCCCCAGCATTTT. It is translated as CASSRQEGLSNQPQHF. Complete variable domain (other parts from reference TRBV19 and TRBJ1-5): DGGITQSPKYLFRKEGQNVTLSCEQNLNHDAMYWYRQDPGQGLRLIYYSQIVNDFQKGDIAEGYSVSREKKESFPLTVTSAQKNPTAFYLCASSRQEGLSNQPQHFGDGTRLSIL.

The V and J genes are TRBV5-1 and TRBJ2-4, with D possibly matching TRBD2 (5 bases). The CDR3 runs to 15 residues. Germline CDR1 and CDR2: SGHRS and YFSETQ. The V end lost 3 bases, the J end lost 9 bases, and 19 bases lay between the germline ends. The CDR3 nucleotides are TGCGCCAGCAGCTCCCGCGGAGGCACAGATGGCATTCAGTACTTC. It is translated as CASSSRGGTDGIQYF.

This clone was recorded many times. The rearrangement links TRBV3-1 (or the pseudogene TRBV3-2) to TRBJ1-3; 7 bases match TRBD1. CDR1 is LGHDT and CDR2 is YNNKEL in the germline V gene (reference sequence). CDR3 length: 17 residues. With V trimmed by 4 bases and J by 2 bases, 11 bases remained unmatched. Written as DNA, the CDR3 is TGTGCCAGCAGCCCGACAGGGTGGGGGTTCACTGGAAACACCATATATTTT. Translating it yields CASSPTGWGFTGNTIYF.

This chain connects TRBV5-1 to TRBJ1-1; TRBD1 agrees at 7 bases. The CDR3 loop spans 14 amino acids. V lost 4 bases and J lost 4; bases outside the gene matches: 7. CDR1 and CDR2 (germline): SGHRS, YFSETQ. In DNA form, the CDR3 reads TGCGCCAGCAGCCGGGAGAGGGGGCTCACTGAAGCTTTCTTT. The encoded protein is CASSRERGLTEAFF.

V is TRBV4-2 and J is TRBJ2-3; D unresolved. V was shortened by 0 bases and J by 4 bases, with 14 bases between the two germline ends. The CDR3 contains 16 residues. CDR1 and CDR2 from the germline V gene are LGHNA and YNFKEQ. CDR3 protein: CASSQDYPQPADTQYF. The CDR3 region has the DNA TGTGCCAGCAGCCAAGATTACCCACAGCCTGCAGATACGCAGTATTTT.

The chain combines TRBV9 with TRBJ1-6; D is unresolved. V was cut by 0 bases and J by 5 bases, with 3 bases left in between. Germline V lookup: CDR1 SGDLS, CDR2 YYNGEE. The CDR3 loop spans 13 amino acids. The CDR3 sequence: CASSVADNSPLHF. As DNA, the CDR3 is TGTGCCAGCAGCGTAGCTGATAATTCACCCCTCCACTTT.

CDR3: CASSLSTSGEGTQYF. CDR3 DNA: TGTGCCAGCAGTTTATCGACTAGCGGTGAAGGGACCCAGTACTTC. The chain joins TRBV27 to TRBJ2-5, with TRBD2 matching over 9 bases. Germline loops: CDR1 MNHEY, CDR2 SMNVEV (reference sequence). The CDR3 covers 15 residues. With V trimmed by 0 bases and J by 7 bases, 6 bases remained unmatched.

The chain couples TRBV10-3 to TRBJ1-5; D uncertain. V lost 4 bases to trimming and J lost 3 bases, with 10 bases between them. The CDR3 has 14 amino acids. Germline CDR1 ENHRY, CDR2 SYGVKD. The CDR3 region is CAISGTADNQPQHF. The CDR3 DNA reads TGTGCCATCAGTGGCACAGCGGACAATCAGCCCCAGCATTTT.

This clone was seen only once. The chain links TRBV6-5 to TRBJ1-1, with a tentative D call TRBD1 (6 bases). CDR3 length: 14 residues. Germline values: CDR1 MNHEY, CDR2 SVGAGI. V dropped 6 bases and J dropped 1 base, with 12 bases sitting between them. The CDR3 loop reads CASSPRQENTEAFF. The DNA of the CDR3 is TGTGCCAGCAGCCCCCGACAGGAGAACACTGAAGCTTTCTTT.

The CDR3 spells CASSEGVPLLEAFF. CDR3 DNA: TGTGCCAGCAGTGAGGGAGTACCTCTACTTGAAGCTTTCTTT. The V call is TRBV6-1, the J call TRBJ1-1, with D uncertain. CDR3 length: 14 residues. Trimming took off 3 bases at V and 7 bases at J, with 15 bases between the two ends. The germline gives CDR1 MNHNS, CDR2 SASEGT.